This T cell receptor beta chain was sequenced during a study of cytomegalovirus exposure and HLA in healthy donors. Study context: Around 81% of 398 genotyped donors fell in the Caucasian-associated ancestry cluster.

General study points: In a later analysis, V- and J-gene trimming of beta chains associated with a DCLRE1C missense variant, replicated independently.

Regarding this clone: Its antigen is undetermined. One junction end disagrees with the germline gene, perhaps due to a read error.

60 Vbeta and 13 Jbeta primers were used in PCR. Sequenced by immunoSEQ multiplex PCR; TCRdb stores in-frame clones only, minus some. The sample holds 90,000 to 150,000 clones, around 60% seen once. CDR3 size: 15 residues. In germline, CDR1 is SSHAT, CDR2 FNYEAQ (reference sequence). The J gene is TRBJ2-2, the V gene TRBV7-7, with 10 bases identical to TRBD2. Sequenced input: PBMCs. This TCR derives from a man aged 35-49 years in good health and CMV-seropositive. Here the CDR3 DNA reads TGTGCTAGCAGCTTAGCTAGCGGGAGTGTCGGGGAGCTGTTTTTT. It yields the protein CASSLASGSVGELFF. The full variable domain, in which reference TRBV7-7 and TRBJ2-2 provide the parts outside the CDR3, is GAGVSQSPRYKVTKRGQDVTLRCDPISSHATLYWYQQALGQGPEFLTYFNYEAQPDKSGLPSDRFSAERPEGSISTLTIQRTEQRDSAMYRCASSLASGSVGELFFGEGSRLTVL.